Listed below are T cell receptor beta chains from one sample, sequenced in a study of beta chain features in type 1 diabetes. Data came from immunoSEQ multiplex PCR; TCRdb stores just in-frame clones and leaves some out. Here the sample spans approximately 470,000 clones, 30% being singletons. The sample comprised naive CD4+ T cells from blood. Every receptor here comes from a man aged 18 to 35 in good health. Both conserved end residues are part of each CDR3. A D gene is named only where the DNA matches it firmly. Some rows mark clone size as missing; the rest say once, few, many or name a class of expanded clone.

V gene: TRBV25-1
J gene: TRBJ2-1
CDR3 length: 15
D gene: TRBD2
clone size: NA
CDR3 protein: CASSGSSGKYNEQFF
CDR3 DNA: TGTGCCAGCAGTGGGTCTAGCGGAAAATACAATGAGCAGTTCTTC

V gene: TRBV27
J gene: TRBJ1-2
CDR3 length: 17
D gene: NA
clone size: NA
CDR3 protein: CASSLLRGAKGNYGYTF
CDR3 DNA: TGTGCCAGCAGTTTACTTCGGGGGGCGAAAGGGAACTATGGCTACACCTTC

V gene: TRBV10-3
J gene: TRBJ2-5
CDR3 length: 17
D gene: NA
clone size: NA
CDR3 protein: CAISESTGRGLQETQYF
CDR3 DNA: TGTGCCATCAGTGAGTCTACGGGGCGGGGTCTCCAAGAGACCCAGTACTTC

V gene: TRBV4-2
J gene: TRBJ1-4
CDR3 length: 14
D gene: NA
clone size: once
CDR3 protein: CASSLRRINEKLFF
CDR3 DNA: TGTGCCAGCAGCCTTCGACGAATTAATGAAAAACTGTTTTTT

V gene: TRBV6-1
J gene: TRBJ2-7
CDR3 length: 15
D gene: TRBD1
clone size: NA
CDR3 protein: CASRVTGTGLYEQYF
CDR3 DNA: TGTGCCAGCAGAGTAACCGGGACAGGTCTCTACGAGCAGTACTTC

V gene: TRBV14
J gene: TRBJ2-4
CDR3 length: 16
D gene: NA
clone size: NA
CDR3 protein: CASSQAWDNGKNIQYF
CDR3 DNA: TGTGCCAGCAGCCAAGCGTGGGACAACGGCAAAAACATTCAGTACTTC

V gene: TRBV7-9
J gene: TRBJ2-5
CDR3 length: 14
D gene: NA
clone size: NA
CDR3 protein: CASSLDQGSETQYF
CDR3 DNA: TGTGCCAGCAGCTTGGACCAGGGTTCGGAGACCCAGTACTTC

V gene: TRBV11-2
J gene: TRBJ2-3
CDR3 length: 14
D gene: NA
clone size: NA
CDR3 protein: CASSSFVSTDTQYF
CDR3 DNA: TGTGCCAGCAGCTCTTTCGTTAGCACAGATACGCAGTATTTT

V gene: TRBV9
J gene: TRBJ1-1
CDR3 length: 14
D gene: NA
clone size: NA
CDR3 protein: CASSVTGLNTEAFF
CDR3 DNA: TGTGCCAGCAGCGTTACAGGTTTGAACACTGAAGCTTTCTTT

V gene: TRBV2
J gene: TRBJ2-7
CDR3 length: 14
D gene: NA
clone size: NA
CDR3 protein: CASSVVRDYYEQYF
CDR3 DNA: TGTGCCAGCAGTGTAGTCCGGGATTACTACGAGCAGTACTTC

V gene: TRBV7-2
J gene: TRBJ2-3
CDR3 length: 14
D gene: NA
clone size: NA
CDR3 protein: CASSRSGNTDTQYF
CDR3 DNA: TGTGCCAGCAGTCGGAGCGGCAACACAGATACGCAGTATTTT

V gene: TRBV7-2
J gene: TRBJ2-6
CDR3 length: 15
D gene: NA
clone size: few
CDR3 protein: CASSLTGPGANVLTF
CDR3 DNA: TGTGCCAGCAGCCTTACAGGGCCCGGGGCCAACGTCCTGACTTTC

V gene: TRBV7-8
J gene: TRBJ1-2
CDR3 length: 15
D gene: NA
clone size: few
CDR3 protein: CASTTDQGASDGYTF
CDR3 DNA: TGTGCCAGCACCACCGATCAGGGAGCGAGTGATGGCTACACCTTC

V gene: TRBV27
J gene: TRBJ2-5
CDR3 length: 13
D gene: NA
clone size: once
CDR3 protein: CASSSSAQETQYF
CDR3 DNA: TGTGCCAGCAGTTCATCCGCGCAAGAGACCCAGTACTTC

V gene: TRBV9
J gene: TRBJ2-1
CDR3 length: 14
D gene: TRBD2
clone size: NA
CDR3 protein: CASSVTSGSIEQFF
CDR3 DNA: TGTGCCAGCAGCGTGACTAGCGGGAGTATTGAGCAGTTCTTC

V gene: TRBV21-1
J gene: TRBJ2-1
CDR3 length: 15
D gene: NA
clone size: NA
CDR3 protein: CASSLSGRSYNEQFF
CDR3 DNA: TGTGCCAGCAGCCTCAGTGGTAGATCCTACAATGAGCAGTTCTTC

V gene: TRBV7-8
J gene: TRBJ2-7
CDR3 length: 13
D gene: NA
clone size: NA
CDR3 protein: CASSLMRGIEQYF
CDR3 DNA: TGTGCCAGCAGCTTAATGCGTGGAATCGAGCAGTACTTC

V gene: TRBV5-1
J gene: TRBJ2-7
CDR3 length: 17
D gene: NA
clone size: NA
CDR3 protein: CASSRRPSGESSYEQYF
CDR3 DNA: TGCGCCAGCAGCCGGAGACCATCGGGAGAAAGCTCCTACGAGCAGTACTTC

V gene: TRBV30
J gene: TRBJ1-2
CDR3 length: 13
D gene: NA
clone size: NA
CDR3 protein: CAWSVGSGVGYTF
CDR3 DNA: TGTGCCTGGAGTGTTGGTAGCGGGGTTGGCTACACCTTC

V gene: TRBV30
J gene: TRBJ2-7
CDR3 length: 11
D gene: TRBD1
clone size: NA
CDR3 protein: CAWNRGHEQYF
CDR3 DNA: TGTGCCTGGAACAGGGGCCACGAGCAGTACTTC

V gene: TRBV30
J gene: TRBJ1-5
CDR3 length: 13
D gene: NA
clone size: few
CDR3 protein: CAWSERDGQPQHF
CDR3 DNA: TGTGCCTGGAGTGAGAGGGATGGTCAGCCCCAGCATTTT

V gene: TRBV7-2
J gene: TRBJ2-2
CDR3 length: 14
D gene: NA
clone size: few
CDR3 protein: CASSLALGEGELFF
CDR3 DNA: TGTGCCAGCAGCTTAGCTTTGGGGGAAGGGGAGCTGTTTTTT

V gene: TRBV14
J gene: TRBJ2-7
CDR3 length: 14
D gene: NA
clone size: NA
CDR3 protein: CASSQGGFAYEQYF
CDR3 DNA: TGTGCCAGCAGCCAAGGGGGCTTCGCCTACGAGCAGTACTTC

V gene: TRBV2
J gene: TRBJ2-1
CDR3 length: 16
D gene: TRBD1
clone size: NA
CDR3 protein: CASSEALRTGNNEQFF
CDR3 DNA: TGTGCCAGCAGTGAAGCGCTTAGGACAGGGAACAATGAGCAGTTCTTC

V gene: TRBV5-1
J gene: TRBJ2-1
CDR3 length: 15
D gene: TRBD2
clone size: NA
CDR3 protein: CASSSGTSGVNEQFF
CDR3 DNA: TGCGCCAGCAGCTCCGGGACTAGCGGGGTCAATGAGCAGTTCTTC

V gene: TRBV6-5
J gene: TRBJ2-7
CDR3 length: 14
D gene: NA
clone size: NA
CDR3 protein: CASCRSGAFNEQYF
CDR3 DNA: TGTGCCAGCTGCAGGTCAGGGGCTTTTAACGAGCAGTACTTC

V gene: TRBV29-1
J gene: TRBJ2-1
CDR3 length: 15
D gene: TRBD2
clone size: NA
CDR3 protein: CSVDQSSGTRNEQFF
CDR3 DNA: TGCAGCGTTGATCAGTCTAGCGGGACTAGGAATGAGCAGTTCTTC

V gene: TRBV29-1
J gene: TRBJ1-1
CDR3 length: 13
D gene: TRBD1
clone size: NA
CDR3 protein: CSVRTGPNTEAFF
CDR3 DNA: TGCAGCGTGCGGACAGGACCGAACACTGAAGCTTTCTTT

V gene: TRBV30
J gene: TRBJ1-1
CDR3 length: 16
D gene: NA
clone size: NA
CDR3 protein: CAWITGPSGGNTEAFF
CDR3 DNA: TGTGCCTGGATTACAGGCCCGTCTGGGGGGAACACTGAAGCTTTCTTT

V gene: TRBV6-6
J gene: TRBJ1-2
CDR3 length: 14
D gene: NA
clone size: NA
CDR3 protein: CASSLDRSSRGYTF
CDR3 DNA: TGTGCCAGCAGTCTGGACCGTAGTTCTCGAGGCTACACCTTC

V gene: TRBV18
J gene: TRBJ2-1
CDR3 length: 15
D gene: NA
clone size: NA
CDR3 protein: CASSPITGPDNEQFF
CDR3 DNA: TGTGCCAGCTCACCTATAACAGGGCCGGACAATGAGCAGTTCTTC

V gene: TRBV9
J gene: TRBJ2-1
CDR3 length: 15
D gene: TRBD2
clone size: few
CDR3 protein: CASSATSGPYNEQFF
CDR3 DNA: TGTGCCAGCAGCGCCACTAGCGGACCCTACAATGAGCAGTTCTTC

V gene: TRBV18
J gene: TRBJ2-1
CDR3 length: 14
D gene: NA
clone size: few
CDR3 protein: CASSPGLAPNEQFF
CDR3 DNA: TGTGCCAGCTCACCTGGCCTAGCTCCCAATGAGCAGTTCTTC

V gene: TRBV7-8
J gene: TRBJ2-1
CDR3 length: 13
D gene: NA
clone size: NA
CDR3 protein: CASSVQVYNEQFF
CDR3 DNA: TGTGCCAGCAGCGTTCAGGTCTACAATGAGCAGTTCTTC

V gene: TRBV30
J gene: TRBJ2-6
CDR3 length: 15
D gene: NA
clone size: NA
CDR3 protein: CAWSTGSRGANVLTF
CDR3 DNA: TGTGCCTGGAGTACCGGGTCCAGGGGGGCCAACGTCCTGACTTTC

V gene: TRBV7-9
J gene: TRBJ1-4
CDR3 length: 16
D gene: TRBD1
clone size: few
CDR3 protein: CASSLGQGEMTEKLFF
CDR3 DNA: TGTGCCAGCAGCTTAGGACAGGGGGAAATGACTGAAAAACTGTTTTTT

V gene: TRBV30
J gene: TRBJ2-7
CDR3 length: 12
D gene: TRBD1
clone size: few
CDR3 protein: CAWNRGLYEQYF
CDR3 DNA: TGTGCCTGGAACAGGGGCCTCTACGAGCAGTACTTC

V gene: TRBV30
J gene: TRBJ2-3
CDR3 length: 15
D gene: TRBD2
clone size: NA
CDR3 protein: CAWSVRLAVGDTQYF
CDR3 DNA: TGTGCCTGGAGTGTACGACTAGCGGTGGGAGATACGCAGTATTTT

V gene: TRBV30
J gene: TRBJ2-3
CDR3 length: 13
D gene: TRBD2
clone size: NA
CDR3 protein: CAWSSTSGSTQYF
CDR3 DNA: TGTGCCTGGAGTTCGACTAGCGGGAGTACGCAGTATTTT

V gene: TRBV5-4
J gene: TRBJ2-5
CDR3 length: 16
D gene: TRBD2
clone size: NA
CDR3 protein: CASSLAGSGRVETQYF
CDR3 DNA: TGTGCCAGCAGCTTGGCGGGTAGCGGGAGAGTGGAGACCCAGTACTTC

V gene: TRBV30
J gene: TRBJ1-4
CDR3 length: 12
D gene: NA
clone size: NA
CDR3 protein: CAWSPRSGKLFF
CDR3 DNA: TGTGCCTGGAGTCCCAGGTCGGGAAAACTGTTTTTT

V gene: TRBV10-3
J gene: TRBJ2-7
CDR3 length: 15
D gene: NA
clone size: NA
CDR3 protein: CAIRPIDVSPYEQYF
CDR3 DNA: TGTGCCATCAGACCTATCGACGTTTCCCCCTACGAGCAGTACTTC

V gene: TRBV5-4
J gene: TRBJ1-2
CDR3 length: 15
D gene: TRBD1
clone size: few
CDR3 protein: CASSVNRGSNYGYTF
CDR3 DNA: TGTGCCAGCAGCGTGAACAGGGGATCTAACTATGGCTACACCTTC

V gene: TRBV7-2
J gene: TRBJ2-3
CDR3 length: 15
D gene: TRBD2
clone size: NA
CDR3 protein: CASSGGLAGRGTQYF
CDR3 DNA: TGTGCCAGCAGCGGAGGACTAGCGGGGAGGGGTACGCAGTATTTT

V gene: TRBV9
J gene: TRBJ2-1
CDR3 length: 17
D gene: TRBD2
clone size: NA
CDR3 protein: CASSVPSSGRAYNEQFF
CDR3 DNA: TGTGCCAGCAGCGTTCCCAGTAGCGGGAGGGCCTACAATGAGCAGTTCTTC

V gene: TRBV19
J gene: TRBJ2-5
CDR3 length: 13
D gene: NA
clone size: NA
CDR3 protein: CASAEDLQETQYF
CDR3 DNA: TGTGCCAGTGCTGAGGACTTACAAGAGACCCAGTACTTC

V gene: TRBV15
J gene: TRBJ2-7
CDR3 length: 13
D gene: NA
clone size: few
CDR3 protein: CATSRDPWVEQYF
CDR3 DNA: TGTGCCACCAGCAGAGATCCGTGGGTCGAGCAGTACTTC

V gene: TRBV7-2
J gene: TRBJ2-3
CDR3 length: 16
D gene: TRBD2
clone size: few
CDR3 protein: CASSPDLAGGTDTQYF
CDR3 DNA: TGTGCCAGCAGCCCAGACCTAGCGGGAGGAACAGATACGCAGTATTTT